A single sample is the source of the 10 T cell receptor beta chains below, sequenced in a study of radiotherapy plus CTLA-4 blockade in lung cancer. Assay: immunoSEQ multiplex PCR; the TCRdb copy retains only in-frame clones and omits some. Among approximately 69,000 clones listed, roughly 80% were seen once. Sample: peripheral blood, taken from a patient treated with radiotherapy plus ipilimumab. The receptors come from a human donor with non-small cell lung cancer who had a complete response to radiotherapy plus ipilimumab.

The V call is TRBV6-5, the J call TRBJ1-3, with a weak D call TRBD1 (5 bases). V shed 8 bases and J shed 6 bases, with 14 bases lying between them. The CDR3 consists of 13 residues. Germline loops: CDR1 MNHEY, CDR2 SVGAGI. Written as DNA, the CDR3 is TGTGCCAGCTCCAACGGAGGGGAAAACACCATATATTTT. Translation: CASSNGGENTIYF.

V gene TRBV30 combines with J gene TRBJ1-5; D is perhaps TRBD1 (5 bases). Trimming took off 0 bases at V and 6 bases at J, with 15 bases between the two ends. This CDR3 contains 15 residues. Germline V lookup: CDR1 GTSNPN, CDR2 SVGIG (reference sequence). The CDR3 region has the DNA TGTGCCTGGAGTGTCCGAGGGACCCCGGGTCAGCCCCAGCATTTT. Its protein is CAWSVRGTPGQPQHF. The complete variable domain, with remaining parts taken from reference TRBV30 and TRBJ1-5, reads SQTIHQWPATLVQPVGSPLSLECTVEGTSNPNLYWYRQAAGRGLQLLFYSVGIGQISSEVPQNLSASRPQDRQFILSSKKLLLSDSGFYLCAWSVRGTPGQPQHFGDGTRLSIL.

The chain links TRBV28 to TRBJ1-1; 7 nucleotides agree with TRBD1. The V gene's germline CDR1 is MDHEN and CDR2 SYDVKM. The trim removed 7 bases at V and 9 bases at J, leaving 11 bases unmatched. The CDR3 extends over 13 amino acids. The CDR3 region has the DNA TGTGCCAGCAAGCTCCCTGGACAGGCCCAAGCTTTCTTT. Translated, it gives CASKLPGQAQAFF.

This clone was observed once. CDR3 in DNA: TGTGCCTGCGGTGACAGGCCCATGAACACTGAAGCTTTCTTT. Its translation: CACGDRPMNTEAFF. The chain links TRBV30 to TRBJ1-1; a weak D match, TRBD1 (6 bases). Germline V gene lookup returns CDR1 GTSNPN and CDR2 SVGIG (reference sequence). The ends were cut back, 6 bases at V and 0 bases at J, with 14 bases in the middle. The CDR3 runs 14 residues.

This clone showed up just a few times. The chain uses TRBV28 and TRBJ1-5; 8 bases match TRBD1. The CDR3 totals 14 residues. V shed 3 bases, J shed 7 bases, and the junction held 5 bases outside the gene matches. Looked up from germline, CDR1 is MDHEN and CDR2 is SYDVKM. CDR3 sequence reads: CASSLATGAQPQHF. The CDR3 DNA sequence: TGTGCCAGCAGTTTGGCGACAGGGGCACAGCCCCAGCATTTT.

The CDR3 here is CASSLGVQPQHF. CDR3 bases: TGTGCCAGCAGTCTAGGGGTGCAGCCCCAGCATTTT. The chain joins TRBV16 to TRBJ1-5; D perhaps matches TRBD1 (5 bases). Germline V gives CDR1 KGHSY, CDR2 FQNENV. Trimming removed 6 bases from V and 7 bases from J, with 10 bases in between. The CDR3 totals 12 residues.

In DNA, the CDR3 is TGTGCCAGCAGGGTACAGGGAACTAACTATGGCTACACCTTC. Translated: CASRVQGTNYGYTF. The V and J genes are TRBV27 and TRBJ1-2; a possible D gene is TRBD1 (6 bases). V was shortened by 6 bases and J by 0 bases, with 11 bases between the two germline ends. Germline loops: CDR1 MNHEY, CDR2 SMNVEV (reference sequence). The CDR3 length is 14 residues.

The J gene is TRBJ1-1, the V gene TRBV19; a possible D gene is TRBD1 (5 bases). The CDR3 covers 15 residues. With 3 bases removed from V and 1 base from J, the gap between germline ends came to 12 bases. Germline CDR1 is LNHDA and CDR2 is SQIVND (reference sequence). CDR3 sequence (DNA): TGTGCCAGTAGTATTCAGGGTCGAACGAACACTGAAGCTTTCTTT. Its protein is CASSIQGRTNTEAFF.

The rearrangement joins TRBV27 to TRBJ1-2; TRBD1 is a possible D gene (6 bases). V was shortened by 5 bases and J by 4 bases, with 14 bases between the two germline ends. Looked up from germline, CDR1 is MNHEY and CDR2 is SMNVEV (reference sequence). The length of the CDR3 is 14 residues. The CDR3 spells CASSPLDSPYGYTF. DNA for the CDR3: TGTGCCAGCAGTCCCTTGGACAGTCCCTATGGCTACACCTTC.

CDR3 bases: TGTGCCAGCAGTGGGGAACAGGGGGCCGGAGATGAGCAGTTCTTC. Amino acid sequence: CASSGEQGAGDEQFF. The chain combines TRBV2 with TRBJ2-1; 9 bases fit TRBD1. The CDR3 extends over 15 amino acids. J gave up 8 bases and V 4 bases, and 9 bases lay outside the gene matches. Germline V gene data show CDR1 as SNHLY and CDR2 as FYNNEI.